One sample yielded the 22 T cell receptor beta chains listed below, sequenced in a study of human T cells and chemical hapten exposure. Time point specified: healthy volunteer bleed at 6 weeks. Total RNA was extracted from unfractionated whole blood. TCRdb recomputed calls from the RACE reads with MiXCR, one row per CDR3 protein. Of 65,000 or so distinct CDR3 sequences in the sample, about 6% were seen once. The source material was whole blood. Every receptor here comes from a female donor in good health. Some clones in this sample may be carry-over from other donors' samples.

The sample holds a few counts of this clonotype. This chain links TRBV30 with TRBJ1-5; D unclear. The V gene's germline CDR1 is GTSNPN and CDR2 SVGIG (reference sequence). The germline V and J ends were trimmed by 0 bases and 7 bases, with 10 bases remaining between them. The CDR3 is made up of 13 amino acids. The CDR3 sequence: CAWSVLGRQPQHF. As DNA, the CDR3 is TGTGCCTGGAGTGTACTAGGCCGCCAGCCCCAGCATTTT.

About this clonotype itself: Just one base apart from a much larger clone, this may be a read error. The conserved closing phenylalanine or tryptophan is absent in this CDR3, likely reflecting a read error. This chain links TRBV2 with TRBJ2-1, with D possibly matching TRBD2 (6 bases). Germline V gene lookup returns CDR1 SNHLY and CDR2 FYNNEI. V was shortened by 6 bases and J by 0 bases, with 6 bases between the two germline ends. The CDR3 runs to 13 residues. The CDR3 spells CASSGSSYNEQFY. CDR3 bases: TGTGCCAGCAGCGGGAGCTCCTACAATGAGCAGTTCTAC.

The chain couples TRBV19 to TRBJ2-5; D ambiguous. Between the trimmed V and J ends, which lost 0 bases and 5 bases, there was a span of 22 bases. The germline V gene has CDR1 LNHDA and CDR2 SQIVND (reference sequence). The CDR3 has 18 residues. For the CDR3, the DNA is TGTGCCAGTAGTATAGACGATGGCACCCAGGATGTTTCGGAGACCCAGTACTTC. Amino acids: CASSIDDGTQDVSETQYF.

This clonotype was seen at least ten times. J is TRBJ2-1 and V is TRBV6-6, with D perhaps matching TRBD2 (6 bases). The ends were cut back, 6 bases at V and 0 bases at J, with 15 bases in the middle. This CDR3 contains 16 residues. CDR1 is MNHNY and CDR2 is SVGAGI in the germline V gene (reference sequence). In DNA form, the CDR3 reads TGTGCCAGCAGCCCAACTAGCTTCGCCTCCTACAATGAGCAGTTCTTC. It specifies CASSPTSFASYNEQFF.

The table lists this clonotype with many counts. The chain joins TRBV12-3 or TRBV12-4 to TRBJ2-7; no reliable D call. The CDR3 spans 11 residues. Trimming shortened V by 4 bases and J by 3 bases, and 4 bases separated the two germline ends. The CDR3 sequence is CASSSDYEQYF. In DNA, the CDR3 is TGTGCCAGCAGTTCCGACTACGAGCAGTACTTC.

There are many counts of this clonotype. This chain joins TRBV28 and TRBJ1-4, with D hard to call. The CDR3 covers 15 residues. The V end lost 5 bases, the J end lost 4 bases, and 14 bases lay between the germline ends. The germline gives CDR1 MDHEN, CDR2 SYDVKM. CDR3 amino acids: CASSTTAGINEKLFF. The CDR3 region has the DNA TGTGCCAGCAGTACTACCGCCGGCATTAATGAAAAACTGTTTTTT.

The chain is built from TRBV7-2 and TRBJ2-1, with 9 nucleotides matching TRBD1. The V and J ends lost 5 bases and 0 bases, in that order; junction bases with no gene match: 5. CDR3 size: 16 residues. Germline values: CDR1 SGHTA, CDR2 FQGNSA. The CDR3 reads CASSTPQGASYNEQFF. In nucleotides, the CDR3 is TGTGCCAGCAGCACCCCACAGGGGGCCTCCTACAATGAGCAGTTCTTC.

V usage is TRBV25-1 and J usage is TRBJ1-3; possibly TRBD1 for D (6 bases). The CDR3 is 18 residues long. Germline-derived CDR1 and CDR2 are MGHDK and SYGVNS. With 7 bases removed from V and 0 bases from J, the gap between germline ends came to 22 bases. CDR3 residues: CASTGTLSTSPSGNTIYF. The CDR3 DNA reads TGTGCCAGCACCGGGACACTTTCGACTTCACCCTCTGGAAACACCATATATTTT. Looking up the rest from reference TRBV25-1 and TRBJ1-3 gives the full variable domain: EADIYQTPRYLVIGTGKKITLECSQTMGHDKMYWYQQDPGMELHLIHYSYGVNSTEKGDLSSESTVSRIRTEHFPLTLESARPSHTSQYLCASTGTLSTSPSGNTIYFGEGSWLTVV.

V and J are TRBV12-3 or TRBV12-4 and TRBJ2-1; D not certain. V was cut by 6 bases and J by 3 bases, with 6 bases left in between. The CDR3 loop spans 12 amino acids. This chain's CDR3 is CASSLVYNEQFF. Here the CDR3 DNA reads TGTGCCAGCAGCCTGGTCTACAATGAGCAGTTCTTC.

J is TRBJ2-3 and V is TRBV27; no definite D call. The CDR3 loop spans 14 amino acids. Germline V gene data show CDR1 as MNHEY and CDR2 as SMNVEV (reference sequence). With 4 bases removed from V and 1 base from J, the gap between germline ends came to 9 bases. CDR3 DNA: TGTGCCAGCAGTTACAATCAGGGCACAGATACGCAGTATTTT. Translated, it gives CASSYNQGTDTQYF.

The CDR3 reads CASSQTGNDEQFF. The CDR3 coding sequence is TGTGCCAGCAGCCAGACAGGGAACGATGAGCAGTTCTTC. The chain has TRBV6-6 and TRBJ2-1; 7 bases align to TRBD1. This CDR3 has 13 amino acids. CDR1 MNHNY and CDR2 SVGAGI come from the germline V gene (reference sequence). J gave up 8 bases and V 6 bases, and 7 bases lay outside the gene matches.

This clonotype was picked up a small number of times. A much larger clone is a single base away; this may be a read error. The gene calls are TRBV12-3 or TRBV12-4 and TRBJ1-6; D gene ambiguous. This CDR3 is 13 amino acids long. The CDR3: CASSYLVNSPLNF. DNA of the CDR3: TGTGCCAGCAGTTATTTGGTTAATTCACCCCTCAACTTT.

Many counts were recorded for this clonotype. The chain is built from TRBV28 and TRBJ2-1; D remains unclear. CDR1 is MDHEN, CDR2 SYDVKM, per germline. The CDR3 is 12 amino acids. V was cut by 4 bases and J by 9 bases, with 10 bases left in between. The CDR3: CASSSPSGEQFF. In DNA form, the CDR3 reads TGTGCCAGCAGTTCACCAAGTGGTGAGCAGTTCTTC.

Many counts were recorded for this clonotype. The rearrangement joins TRBV7-2 to TRBJ1-5, with D hard to call. V lost 3 bases, J lost 4 bases, and 7 bases lay in between. Germline V gives CDR1 SGHTA, CDR2 FQGNSA. This CDR3 has 13 residues. CDR3 bases: TGTGCCAGCAGCTTCGGGGTAAATCAGCCCCAGCATTTT. This encodes CASSFGVNQPQHF.

At least ten counts were recorded for this clonotype. V and J are TRBV2 and TRBJ2-1, with 8 positions matching TRBD2. The germline V gene encodes CDR1 SNHLY and CDR2 FYNNEI. Losses at the gene ends were 3 bases for V and 9 bases for J; bases not matched to a gene: 13. The CDR3 runs 16 residues. The CDR3 nucleotides are TGTGCCAGCAGTGACAGTTTCCGGGAGGGCCGGAGTGAGCAGTTCTTC. Protein: CASSDSFREGRSEQFF.

This clonotype was observed many times. The V and J genes are TRBV2 and TRBJ2-2; D is unclear. Germline CDR1 and CDR2: SNHLY and FYNNEI. V lost 6 bases and J 1 base, leaving 9 bases between the germline ends. The CDR3 runs to 14 residues. The CDR3 loop is CASSNDENTGELFF. DNA of the CDR3: TGTGCCAGCAGCAATGATGAGAACACCGGGGAGCTGTTTTTT.

The sample holds many counts of this clonotype. CDR3 sequence (DNA): TGTGCCAGCAGCTCTTCGACAGCCCTGGGGGAAAAACTGTTTTTT. It encodes CASSSSTALGEKLFF. The chain has TRBV7-2 and TRBJ1-4; the D gene is possibly TRBD1 (5 bases). This CDR3 region has 15 residues. Trimming removed 4 bases at V and 8 bases at J, with 17 bases between. Germline CDR1 SGHTA, CDR2 FQGNSA.

This clonotype was found many times. V is TRBV4-2 and J is TRBJ2-1; D might be TRBD1 or TRBD2, each matching 5 bases. V gave up 4 bases and J gave up 7 bases, with 17 bases separating them. CDR1 and CDR2 (germline): LGHNA, YNFKEQ. The CDR3 length is 15 residues. CDR3 nucleotides: TGTGCCAGCAGCCCTCCTTTGGGTGGGGGTAATGAGCAGTTCTTC. Translating it yields CASSPPLGGGNEQFF.

The chain recombines TRBV7-2 with TRBJ2-5, with 9 nucleotides matching TRBD2. This CDR3 has 17 amino acids. Germline V lookup: CDR1 SGHTA, CDR2 FQGNSA. V trimming: 1 base; J trimming: 7 bases; junction bases outside the gene matches: 13. CDR3 nucleotides: TGTGCCAGCAGCTTAGGGTTAAGCGGGAGGTCCCCTTGGACCCAGTACTTC. Protein: CASSLGLSGRSPWTQYF. The complete variable domain, with remaining parts taken from reference TRBV7-2 and TRBJ2-5, reads GAGVSQSPSNKVTEKGKDVELRCDPISGHTALYWYRQSLGQGLEFLIYFQGNSAPDKSGLPSDRFSAERTGGSVSTLTIQRTQQEDSAVYLCASSLGLSGRSPWTQYFGPGTRLLVL.

This clonotype came up many times. V and J are TRBV2 and TRBJ1-1, with 10 positions matching TRBD1. The germline gives CDR1 SNHLY, CDR2 FYNNEI. With 6 bases clipped from V and 5 bases from J, the junction kept 18 bases outside the gene matches. The CDR3 has 18 amino acids. The CDR3 bases are TGTGCCAGCAGCCTAGGGTCAGAATTCGGGACAGGGGAAACTGAAGCTTTCTTT. Translating it yields CASSLGSEFGTGETEAFF.

This clonotype was seen only a few times. The genes are TRBV11-2 and TRBJ2-3, with 11 nucleotides matching TRBD2. Germline V gene lookup returns CDR1 SGHAT and CDR2 FQNNGV. The CDR3 length is 17 residues. V lost 1 base to trimming and J lost 3 bases; unmatched junction nucleotides: 6. In DNA form, the CDR3 reads TGTGCCAGCAGCTTAGTTATAGCGGGAGGGCCAACAGATACGCAGTATTTT. This codes for CASSLVIAGGPTDTQYF.

This clonotype was picked up many times. V gene TRBV6-2 or TRBV6-3 combines with J gene TRBJ2-7, with 8 bases that match TRBD2. Germline CDR1 is MNHEY and CDR2 is SVGEGT. This CDR3 region has 15 residues. Losses at the gene ends were 4 bases for V and 2 bases for J; bases not matched to a gene: 7. The CDR3 sequence: CASSLLAGRTYEQYF. In DNA, the CDR3 is TGTGCCAGCAGTTTGCTAGCGGGCCGGACCTACGAGCAGTACTTC.